The T cell receptor beta chain under discussion was sequenced for a study of cytomegalovirus exposure and HLA in healthy donors. Study findings and constraints: It was reportedly the case that the classifier diagnosed cytomegalovirus status with high specificity and sensitivity. Earlier results showed most TCR beta V segments being productive about 87% or about 30% of the time. Whilst most TCR sequences proved rare, a subset of public TCRs occurred across many donors. The sole available immune exposure information was CMV serostatus.

Remarks on this clone: What it binds is unknown.

After removal of 2 bases from V and 1 base from J, the junction contained 0 bases not matched to a gene. CDR3 length equals 15 residues. Germline assignment: CDR1 MNHEY and CDR2 SMNVEV (reference sequence). The PCR was carried out with 60 Vbeta primers and 13 Jbeta primers. The table came from immunoSEQ multiplex PCR; TCRdb's copy has only in-frame clones and leaves some out. The sample holds 85,000 to 100,000 clones, approximately 81% seen once. The V gene is TRBV27, the J gene TRBJ2-2; the match to TRBD2 covers 8 bases. This receptor was obtained from a woman in her forties in good health and CMV-seropositive. The specimen sequenced was PBMCs. CDR3 coding DNA: TGTGCCAGCAGTTTAGCGGGAGGGAACACCGGGGAGCTGTTTTTT. Protein: CASSLAGGNTGELFF.